The 8 T cell receptor beta chains in this list originate from one sample, sequenced in a study of T-cell memory formation after mild COVID-19. One entry per CDR3 protein, called by TCRdb with MiXCR from the 5' RACE reads. This sample has around 440,000 distinct CDR3 sequences, with about 20% found just once. Sequenced: PBMCs or a T cell subset sorted from them (not recorded which). The origin of the receptors is an adult woman who had mild COVID-19 (a few samples of this study predate the infection). Cell type and time point are not known.

The CDR3: CASSLEPSGMETQYF. The CDR3 nucleotides are TGTGCCAGCAGCTTAGAGCCTAGCGGGATGGAGACCCAGTACTTC. The chain links TRBV7-3 to TRBJ2-5; TRBD2 agrees at 9 bases. Per the germline V gene, CDR1 is SGHTA and CDR2 is FQGTGA. Germline trimming cut 2 bases from V and 5 bases from J; bases unmatched to any gene: 6. CDR3 length equals 15 residues.

This clonotype was observed a handful of times. The chain employs TRBV5-1 and TRBJ2-1; 12 bases match TRBD1. The CDR3 spans 19 residues. The junction had 9 bases not matched to a gene; V was cut back by 2 bases and J by 0 bases. From germline, CDR1 is SGHRS and CDR2 YFSETQ. CDR3 in DNA: TGCGCCAGCAGCTTAGGGACAGGGGGCTCCCAAAGCTCCTACAATGAGCAGTTCTTC. Protein product: CASSLGTGGSQSSYNEQFF.

The chain has TRBV3-1 and TRBJ1-2; D is undetermined. The CDR3 is 18 amino acids. V was clipped by 1 base and J by 2 bases, with 20 bases between them. CDR1 is LGHDT, CDR2 YNNKEL, per germline (reference sequence). The CDR3 here is CASSQGPGFPNLNYGYTF. The DNA for the CDR3 is TGTGCCAGCAGCCAAGGCCCCGGGTTTCCAAACCTGAACTATGGCTACACCTTC.

The chain couples TRBV5-1 to TRBJ2-1; D perhaps matches TRBD2 (6 bases). Germline V CDR1 and CDR2: SGHRS, YFSETQ. The CDR3 totals 16 residues. V was pared by 3 bases and J by 0 bases, with 13 bases between. This chain's CDR3 is CASSSGAEHSYNEQFF. The CDR3 region has the DNA TGCGCCAGCAGCTCGGGAGCGGAACACTCCTACAATGAGCAGTTCTTC.

The gene calls are TRBV7-2 and TRBJ1-2; no clear D. The CDR3 length is 16 residues. Germline V gene lookup returns CDR1 SGHTA and CDR2 FQGNSA. Trimming took off 2 bases at V and 7 bases at J, with 20 bases between the two ends. CDR3 DNA sequence: TGTGCCAGCAGCTTATGGGTTACCGACGGTGGTGCTGGCTACACCTTC. Translating it yields CASSLWVTDGGAGYTF.

The rearrangement joins TRBV7-2 to TRBJ1-5, with D unresolved. The germline V gene has CDR1 SGHTA and CDR2 FQGNSA. CDR3 length: 15 residues. Trimming shortened V by 5 bases and J by 2 bases, and 13 bases separated the two germline ends. CDR3 nucleotides: TGTGCCAGCAGCCGCCTCGACGGGGGCAATCAGCCCCAGCATTTT. Translating it yields CASSRLDGGNQPQHF.

This clonotype was seen many times. The chain couples TRBV7-2 to TRBJ2-1, with a tentative D call TRBD2 (6 bases). The CDR3 totals 17 residues. Per germline, CDR1 SGHTA and CDR2 FQGNSA. Trimming shortened V by 3 bases and J by 4 bases, and 19 bases separated the two germline ends. As DNA, the CDR3 is TGTGCCAGCAGCTTTTTTGCTGTAGTGGGGGGATACAATGAGCAGTTCTTC. This gives the protein CASSFFAVVGGYNEQFF.

CDR3 sequence: CASSQDTGIARDSYF. The DNA of the CDR3 is TGCGCCAGCAGCCAAGATACAGGGATCGCGAGAGATTCCTACTTC. The chain recombines TRBV4-1 with TRBJ2-5; D is perhaps TRBD1 (6 bases). Germline V lookup: CDR1 MGHRA, CDR2 YSYEKL. The V end was cut by 0 bases, the J end by 14 bases, with 22 bases between. This CDR3 comprises 15 residues.